One sample yielded the 4 T cell receptor beta chains listed below, sequenced in a study of identical twins. TCRdb re-called the 5' RACE reads through MiXCR, storing one row per CDR3 protein. This sample carries about 530,000 distinct CDR3 sequences, roughly 15% of them seen once, and the ten largest clones take roughly 0.42%. The sample also formed part of further work on yellow fever vaccine responses in identical twins.

Material: CD4+ T cells sorted from blood. These receptors were obtained from a woman in her late teens or twenties in good health.

J is TRBJ2-1 and V is TRBV24-1, with 7 bases aligning to TRBD1. Germline lookup yields CDR1 KGHDR and CDR2 SFDVKD. The CDR3 covers 14 residues. Trimming cost V 6 bases and J 5 bases; bases outside gene matches: 6. The CDR3 protein is CATSSDRENNEQFF. CDR3 DNA: TGTGCCACCAGTAGCGACAGGGAAAACAATGAGCAGTTCTTC.

The chain links TRBV25-1 to TRBJ1-5, with a weak D call TRBD1 (5 bases). The CDR3 totals 14 residues. Germline V gives CDR1 MGHDK, CDR2 SYGVNS. Trimming took off 2 bases at V and 5 bases at J, with 10 bases between the two ends. The CDR3 DNA reads as TGTGCCAGCAGTGAAGCGACAGCCTATCAGCCCCAGCATTTT. The encoded protein is CASSEATAYQPQHF.

J is TRBJ2-1 and V is TRBV2; 8 bases map to TRBD2. Trimming took 4 bases from V and 9 from J; bases not matched to a gene: 11. The germline V gene has CDR1 SNHLY and CDR2 FYNNEI. This CDR3 region has 15 residues. Written as DNA, the CDR3 is TGTGCCAGCAGTGGAGAGGGACTAGTGTCGGCTGAGCAGTTCTTC. This encodes CASSGEGLVSAEQFF.

This clonotype was seen only a few times. The chain employs TRBV2 and TRBJ2-3, with D perhaps TRBD1 (5 bases). There are 12 residues in the CDR3. V shed 7 bases and J shed 4 bases, with 9 bases lying between them. Germline V CDR1 and CDR2: SNHLY, FYNNEI. The CDR3 spells CASNKGSDTQYF. The CDR3, as DNA: TGTGCCAGCAACAAGGGGTCAGATACGCAGTATTTT.